The 3 T cell receptor beta chains below all came from one sample that was sequenced in a study of cytomegalovirus exposure and HLA in healthy donors. Use of 60 Vbeta and 13 Jbeta primers characterized the PCR. Method: immunoSEQ multiplex PCR; TCRdb's copy keeps in-frame clones and lacks some. The sample consists of approximately 150,000 clones, approximately 80% of them appearing once. The specimen sequenced was PBMCs. The receptors here all came from a man in his forties in good health and CMV-seronegative.

J is TRBJ1-1 and V is TRBV19; maybe TRBD1 (5 bases). Trimming stripped 5 bases from V and 0 bases from J, with 13 bases between. This CDR3 is built from 15 residues. Per the germline V gene, CDR1 is LNHDA and CDR2 is SQIVND (reference sequence). The DNA of the CDR3 is TGTGCCAGTAGTCCCTTCGGGGGGTTGAACACTGAAGCTTTCTTT. Its protein product is CASSPFGGLNTEAFF. The full variable domain, with the rest looked up from reference TRBV19 and TRBJ1-1, is DGGITQSPKYLFRKEGQNVTLSCEQNLNHDAMYWYRQDPGQGLRLIYYSQIVNDFQKGDIAEGYSVSREKKESFPLTVTSAQKNPTAFYLCASSPFGGLNTEAFFGQGTRLTVV.

This chain uses TRBV6-5 with TRBJ2-1; TRBD2 is a possible D gene (5 bases). The V gene lost 4 bases and the J gene lost 1 base, with 5 bases spanning the gap. This CDR3 region has 13 residues. Germline V gene lookup returns CDR1 MNHEY and CDR2 SVGAGI. The CDR3 protein is CASSSGSYNEQFF. As DNA, the CDR3 is TGTGCCAGCAGTTCGGGGTCCTACAATGAGCAGTTCTTC.

V usage is TRBV27 and J usage is TRBJ2-1, with 9 bases lining up with TRBD1. With V trimmed by 6 bases and J by 2 bases, 5 bases remained unmatched. This CDR3 has 15 amino acids. The germline V gene has CDR1 MNHEY and CDR2 SMNVEV (reference sequence). CDR3 DNA sequence: TGTGCCAGCAGAATAAGACAGGGGGCCTACAATGAGCAGTTCTTC. Translation gives CASRIRQGAYNEQFF.